These 10 T cell receptor beta chains share one sample of origin, sequenced in a study of identical twins. Each CDR3 protein is one row after TCRdb ran MiXCR on the 5' RACE reads. In the table there are around 550,000 distinct CDR3 sequences, roughly 15% of which are singletons. Another study also made use of these data, one on yellow fever vaccine responses in identical twins.

Sample: CD4+ T cells sorted from blood. The receptors stem from a woman younger than 30 in good health.

This chain links TRBV4-1 with TRBJ2-2; the match to TRBD1 covers 7 bases. The CDR3 has 15 amino acids. Germline V CDR1 and CDR2: MGHRA, YSYEKL. Trimming at V came to 1 base and at J to 9 bases, leaving 8 bases not matched to a gene. Written as DNA, the CDR3 is TGCGCCAGCAGCCAAGTGGGACAGAGTCCTAGGGAGCTGTTTTTT. Its protein product is CASSQVGQSPRELFF.

V gene TRBV27 combines with J gene TRBJ2-1; TRBD1 matches 7 bases. V was pared by 5 bases and J by 10 bases, with 5 bases of the junction left unmatched. This CDR3 comprises 12 residues. The germline V gene encodes CDR1 MNHEY and CDR2 SMNVEV (reference sequence). For the CDR3, the DNA is TGTGCCAGCAGTCACAGGGGATGGGAGCAGTTCTTC. Translation: CASSHRGWEQFF.

This clonotype was picked up a small number of times. The rearrangement joins TRBV4-1 to TRBJ1-1; D gene ambiguous. The CDR3 spans 14 residues. CDR1 and CDR2 from the germline V gene are MGHRA and YSYEKL. Trimming took 2 bases from V and 1 from J, leaving 8 bases between them. CDR3 amino acids: CASSQLVKNTEAFF. The CDR3 coding sequence is TGCGCCAGCAGCCAACTGGTTAAGAACACTGAAGCTTTCTTT.

The chain recombines TRBV7-8 with TRBJ1-5; D is possibly TRBD1 (5 bases). V dropped 2 bases and J dropped 5 bases, with 13 bases sitting between them. Germline lookup yields CDR1 SGHVS and CDR2 FQNEAQ. This CDR3 has 15 residues. The DNA of the CDR3 is TGTGCCAGCAGCTTATCCAGGGTGGTCGATCAGCCCCAGCATTTT. This encodes CASSLSRVVDQPQHF.

This clonotype has ten or more counts. A read error may account for a junction end that differs from germline. The V call is TRBV5-1, the J call TRBJ1-1; D might be TRBD1 (5 bases). CDR1 is SGHRS, CDR2 YFSETQ, per germline. This CDR3 region has 13 residues. The CDR3 DNA follows: TGTGCCAGCAGTCGGCAGGGAAACACTGAAGCTTTCTTT. This encodes CASSRQGNTEAFF.

The chain is built from TRBV27 and TRBJ2-5; the D call may be TRBD1 or TRBD2 (7 bases each). V was pared by 2 bases and J by 0 bases, with 16 bases between. In germline, CDR1 is MNHEY, CDR2 SMNVEV (reference sequence). CDR3 length: 17 residues. The CDR3 protein is CASSLTGASGYQETQYF. The CDR3 bases are TGTGCCAGCAGTTTAACAGGGGCTAGCGGATACCAAGAGACCCAGTACTTC.

This clonotype came up a few times. This sequence joins TRBV4-1 and TRBJ2-7, with D tentatively TRBD1 (5 bases). Trimming stripped 0 bases from V and 3 bases from J, with 12 bases between. This CDR3 comprises 15 residues. From germline, CDR1 is MGHRA and CDR2 YSYEKL. The CDR3: CASSQERRALYEQYF. In DNA, the CDR3 is TGCGCCAGCAGCCAAGAGCGCAGGGCCCTCTACGAGCAGTACTTC.

Concerning this clonotype: The germline gene is not matched at one end of the junction; a read error may be the cause. This rearrangement joins TRBV3-1 to TRBJ2-1; 7 bases agree with TRBD1. The CDR3 covers 15 residues. Germline CDR1 LGHDT, CDR2 YNNKEL (reference sequence). CDR3 bases: TGTGCCACCAGCCAGCACGCAGGGGGTCTTAATGAGCAGTTCTTC. This translates into CATSQHAGGLNEQFF.

V gene TRBV6-1 combines with J gene TRBJ2-2; D unresolved. This CDR3 is built from 16 residues. CDR1 MNHNS and CDR2 SASEGT come from the germline V gene. The V gene lost 2 bases and the J gene lost 0 bases, with 10 bases spanning the gap. CDR3 sequence reads: CASSEWPQPNTGELFF. The CDR3 coding sequence is TGTGCCAGCAGTGAATGGCCTCAACCGAACACCGGGGAGCTGTTTTTT.

This clonotype was seen at least ten times. The rearrangement joins TRBV5-1 to TRBJ2-2; D is undetermined. The germline V gene encodes CDR1 SGHRS and CDR2 YFSETQ. The V end was cut by 4 bases, the J end by 4 bases, with 11 bases between. The CDR3 covers 14 residues. The CDR3 loop reads CASSPPGPTGELFF. In DNA, the CDR3 is TGCGCCAGCAGCCCACCTGGACCCACCGGGGAGCTGTTTTTT.